The T cell receptor (beta chain) described here comes from a study of regulatory T cells in long-lasting Graves disease. Broader study findings: TCR diversity was lower in persistent Graves' patients (versus newly diagnosed ones).

Remarks on this clonotype: What it binds is unknown.

Time point described: newly diagnosed GD, antithyroid drugs for less than 3 months. The TCR library was made from RNA extracted from PBMCs. Building of the TCR beta libraries involved iRepertoire HTBI primers and Arm-PCR of CDR3 regions. MiXCR, run by TCRdb on the multiplex PCR reads, gives a single entry per CDR3 protein. The sample shows under 400,000 distinct CDR3 sequences, about a sixth of them seen only once. These same data were also listed under a study on T cells in Graves' hyperthyroidism and ophthalmopathy. That report notes: With a duration under 2 months, the hyperthyroidism was newly diagnosed in patients aged 18 to 65. The study left out patients who had uncontrolled infection, other autoimmune disease, pregnancy or lactation.

The receptor was derived from a man between 40 and 49 years old with Graves disease. The sequences come from peripheral blood mononuclear cells (PBMCs), collected at new diagnosis, from a patient treated with antithyroid drugs.

The CDR3 spells CASSPPGYNEQYF. The CDR3 DNA reads TGTGCCAGCAGCCCCCCCGGGTACAATGAGCAGTACTTC. The V call is TRBV7-3, the J call TRBJ2-7, with D unresolved. Trimming took 5 bases from V and 7 from J, leaving 15 bases between them. The germline V gene encodes CDR1 SGHTA and CDR2 FQGTGA. The CDR3 is 13 residues long.